The rows below give T cell receptor beta chains drawn from one sample of a study of T-cell memory formation after mild COVID-19. TCRdb called the 5' RACE reads again in MiXCR, with one record for every CDR3 protein. The profile covers roughly 600,000 distinct CDR3 sequences, with roughly 18% appearing a single time and more than 10% taken by the ten largest. The sequenced material came from PBMCs or a T cell subset sorted from them (not recorded which). The source is an adult woman who had mild COVID-19 (a few samples of this study predate the infection). Cell type and time point are not known. Both conserved end residues are part of each CDR3. The order of the fields is D gene, V gene, J gene, clone size, CDR3 length, CDR3 DNA, CDR3 protein. D genes are given only for firm matches. Only part of the rows carry a size: once, few, many, or a class if the clone is expanded.

.	TRBV5-1	TRBJ1-2	few	13	TGCGCCAGCAGCCCGGAGGCTAACTATGGCTACACCTTC	CASSPEANYGYTF
TRBD2	TRBV5-1	TRBJ2-3	few	16	TGCGCCAGCAGCTTCAGAGCGGGGGGGGTCACAGATACGCAGTATTTT	CASSFRAGGVTDTQYF
TRBD2	TRBV12-3/TRBV12-4	TRBJ2-3	.	19	TGTGCCAGCAGTCACGGACTAGCGGGGGGAATCATTAGCACAGATACGCAGTATTTT	CASSHGLAGGIISTDTQYF
.	TRBV5-1	TRBJ2-2	many	16	TGCGCCAGCAGCTTGGATGGAGGGTTGAGCACCGGGGAGCTGTTTTTT	CASSLDGGLSTGELFF
.	TRBV4-2	TRBJ2-7	many	13	TGTGCCAGCAGCCAAGACCGGGACTACGAGCAGTACTTC	CASSQDRDYEQYF
.	TRBV6-2/TRBV6-3	TRBJ2-7	few	15	TGTGCCAGCAGTTACGAGGGATCCACTTCCTACGAGCAGTACTTC	CASSYEGSTSYEQYF
TRBD1	TRBV20-1	TRBJ2-3	few	19	TGCAGTGCACTAACCGGGACAGGGGGCGCATACGGTTATGCAGATACGCAGTATTTT	CSALTGTGGAYGYADTQYF
TRBD2	TRBV5-6	TRBJ2-3	.	15	TGTGCCAGCAGCTTCAGACTAGCGGGCACAGATACGCAGTATTTT	CASSFRLAGTDTQYF
TRBD2	TRBV7-2	TRBJ2-7	.	16	TGTGCCAGCAGCTTACGTTCGCTAGCGGAGACCTACGAGCAGTACTTC	CASSLRSLAETYEQYF
.	TRBV2	TRBJ2-5	.	14	TGTGCCAGCAGCCCCCGGGGGGCTTCAGAGACCCAGTACTTC	CASSPRGASETQYF
.	TRBV27	TRBJ2-7	.	18	TGTGCCAGCAGTTTATCCATGGCGTTCTCTGGGAGCTCCTACGAGCAGTACTTC	CASSLSMAFSGSSYEQYF
.	TRBV29-1	TRBJ2-1	.	15	TGCAGCGGTAACTCAGGGTTAAGTTCCTACAATGAGCAGTTCTTC	CSGNSGLSSYNEQFF
TRBD1	TRBV6-1	TRBJ1-4	few	16	TGTGCCAGCAGTGAAGCGGTGGGAGACAGGGATGAAAAACTGTTTTTT	CASSEAVGDRDEKLFF
.	TRBV12-3/TRBV12-4	TRBJ1-2	few	10	TGTGCCAGCAGTCCCCATTTCTACACCTTC	CASSPHFYTF
.	TRBV27	TRBJ2-7	few	15	TGTGCCAGCAGATCTGGGGACCCCGGGACCTACGAGCAGTACTTC	CASRSGDPGTYEQYF
.	TRBV6-5	TRBJ2-2	.	14	TGTGCCAGCCACGGGAGTCGAAACACCGGGGAGCTGTTTTTT	CASHGSRNTGELFF
TRBD1	TRBV5-1	TRBJ1-4	few	13	TGCGCCAGCGGCACAGGGGAGAATGAAAAACTGTTTTTT	CASGTGENEKLFF
.	TRBV14	TRBJ1-1	.	13	TGTGCCAGCAGCCTTATCCAGGGGCTTGAAGCTTTCTTT	CASSLIQGLEAFF
.	TRBV15	TRBJ2-6	few	19	TGTGCCACCAGCAGAGATCGCTGGAGGAAGGGCTCTGGGGCCAACGTCCTGACTTTC	CATSRDRWRKGSGANVLTF
TRBD1	TRBV5-1	TRBJ1-2	.	15	TGCGCCAGCAGCTCCGGGGACAGGCCTTTATATGGCTACACCTTC	CASSSGDRPLYGYTF
TRBD2	TRBV5-1	TRBJ2-3	few	15	TGCGCCAGCACCAAGACTAGCGGGACAACAGATACGCAGTATTTT	CASTKTSGTTDTQYF
.	TRBV11-2	TRBJ1-5	few	16	TGTGCCAGCAGCGATGGGGCTATTATCGGCAATCAGCCCCAGCATTTT	CASSDGAIIGNQPQHF
.	TRBV7-7	TRBJ2-3	.	13	TGTGCTAGCAGCCCGAGACAAGCAGATACGCAGTATTTT	CASSPRQADTQYF
.	TRBV7-9	TRBJ2-4	few	17	TGTGCCAGCAGCTTGGTCCCTGTCGGACTCGAAAAAAACATTCAGTACTTC	CASSLVPVGLEKNIQYF
.	TRBV7-2	TRBJ2-1	.	13	TGTGCCAGCAGCCTCCGACTAGTCGATGAGCAGTTCTTC	CASSLRLVDEQFF
TRBD2	TRBV12-3/TRBV12-4	TRBJ2-5	few	16	TGTGCCAGCAGCCCTACTAGCGGGAGGGCCCGAGAGACCCAGTACTTC	CASSPTSGRARETQYF
.	TRBV19	TRBJ2-3	.	17	TGTGCCAGTAGTAACCCTCAAACGGGTTCTAAAAAAGATACGCAGTATTTT	CASSNPQTGSKKDTQYF
.	TRBV9	TRBJ2-7	.	15	TGTGCCAGCAGCGTAGCTGGTCTAGGAGGCTACGAGCAGTACTTC	CASSVAGLGGYEQYF
TRBD1	TRBV6-5	TRBJ1-6	few	14	TGTGCCAGCAGTTACACCGGACAGGGCCCACCCCTCCACTTT	CASSYTGQGPPLHF
TRBD1	TRBV24-1	TRBJ2-5	.	15	TGTGCCACCCGTGCAGGACAGGGATTAGGGGAGACCCAGTACTTC	CATRAGQGLGETQYF
.	TRBV25-1	TRBJ1-5	.	13	TGTGCCAGCAGTGAAGTTCTCAATCAGCCCCAGCATTTT	CASSEVLNQPQHF
.	TRBV7-9	TRBJ2-3	.	17	TGTGCCAGCAGCTTAACAAGGGGCGGGCTAAGCACAGATACGCAGTATTTT	CASSLTRGGLSTDTQYF
TRBD2	TRBV7-2	TRBJ2-5	few	18	TGTGCCAGCAGCTTAGCCGGACTAGCGGGGCCAATAAAAGAGACCCAGTACTTC	CASSLAGLAGPIKETQYF
.	TRBV14	TRBJ2-7	many	13	TGTGCCAGCAGCCAAGCCCCCCCCTACGAGCAGTACTTC	CASSQAPPYEQYF
.	TRBV6-1	TRBJ2-1	.	14	TGTGCCAGCAGCGGGACACAGGGGGGGAATGAGCAGTTCTTC	CASSGTQGGNEQFF
TRBD1	TRBV7-2	TRBJ1-1	.	14	TGTGCCAGCAGCCTAGCCGGGACAGGGAGAAGTTGGTTCTTT	CASSLAGTGRSWFF
TRBD2	TRBV4-3	TRBJ2-1	.	20	TGCGCCAGCAGCCAAGTGCCCCCGAGACTAGCGGGAGGGATCTACAATGAGCAGTTCTTC	CASSQVPPRLAGGIYNEQFF
TRBD2	TRBV3-1	TRBJ2-3	few	17	TGTGCCAGCAGCCAAGAGTTACTAGCGGGGGGATTGGATACGCAGTATTTT	CASSQELLAGGLDTQYF
TRBD1	TRBV7-2	TRBJ2-7	.	15	TGTGCCAGCAGCTCCCCGGGACAGATCATGTACGAGCAGTACTTC	CASSSPGQIMYEQYF
.	TRBV5-1	TRBJ1-5	many	15	TGCGCCAGCAGCTCGACCGGGAGCAAAGATCAGCCCCAGCATTTT	CASSSTGSKDQPQHF
TRBD2	TRBV3-1	TRBJ2-7	few	15	TGTGCCAGCAGTTCCACTAGCGGCGTCTCCTACGAGCAGTACTTC	CASSSTSGVSYEQYF
TRBD2	TRBV7-9	TRBJ2-5	few	17	TGTGCCAGCAGCTTATTTGGTAGCGGGAGAGGTGGAGAGACCCAGTACTTC	CASSLFGSGRGGETQYF
.	TRBV6-5	TRBJ2-1	.	18	TGTGCCAGCAGTCCGCGCCCTCCGGACCCCCTTTACCACAATGAGCAGTTCTTC	CASSPRPPDPLYHNEQFF